These 13 T cell receptor beta chains share one sample of origin, sequenced in a study of cytomegalovirus exposure and HLA in healthy donors. 13 Jbeta primers and 60 Vbeta primers were used for the PCR. Produced via immunoSEQ multiplex PCR; TCRdb's table is partial and in-frame only. This table has roughly 140,000 clones, around 72% appearing once. Sequences were obtained from PBMCs. The receptors were gathered from a middle-aged man in good health and CMV-seronegative.

The chain recombines TRBV6-5 with TRBJ2-3; a weak D match, TRBD2 (7 bases). The germline gives CDR1 MNHEY, CDR2 SVGAGI. The CDR3 length is 12 residues. The V and J ends lost 8 bases and 5 bases respectively, with 11 bases between them. The CDR3 spells CASGGGGDTQYF. The CDR3 bases are TGTGCCAGCGGGGGGGGCGGAGATACGCAGTATTTT.

The J gene is TRBJ2-4, the V gene TRBV7-2, with 10 bases identical to TRBD1. From germline, CDR1 is SGHTA and CDR2 FQGNSA. This CDR3 spans 16 amino acids. J lost 6 bases, V lost 1 base, and 6 bases had no gene match. CDR3 loop: CASSLGTGGLGNIQYF. CDR3 nucleotides: TGTGCCAGCAGCTTAGGGACAGGGGGGCTTGGAAACATTCAGTACTTC.

The chain combines TRBV9 with TRBJ1-3; D gene ambiguous. CDR1 SGDLS and CDR2 YYNGEE come from the germline V gene. This CDR3 has 17 amino acids. V lost 0 bases, J lost 0 bases, and 13 bases lay in between. The CDR3 DNA is TGTGCCAGCAGCGTAGGTCACAGTAAATTCTCTGGAAACACCATATATTTT. Its translation: CASSVGHSKFSGNTIYF.

The J gene is TRBJ2-5, the V gene TRBV30; the match to TRBD2 covers 8 bases. V lost 2 bases to trimming and J lost 4 bases; unmatched junction nucleotides: 3. CDR1 GTSNPN and CDR2 SVGIG come from the germline V gene (reference sequence). CDR3 length: 13 residues. As DNA, the CDR3 is TGTGCCTGGAGTACCGGGACTAGAGAGACCCAGTACTTC. This encodes CAWSTGTRETQYF.

The genes are TRBV9 and TRBJ2-5, with 7 positions matching TRBD1. The CDR3 has 15 amino acids. The germline CDR1 and CDR2 sequences are SGDLS and YYNGEE. With V trimmed by 4 bases and J by 2 bases, 8 bases remained unmatched. The CDR3 loop reads CASSIRQGPQETQYF. The CDR3 bases are TGTGCCAGCAGCATTAGACAGGGCCCTCAAGAGACCCAGTACTTC.

V usage is TRBV30 and J usage is TRBJ1-4; 8 bases agree with TRBD1. J lost 4 bases, V lost 3 bases, and 4 bases had no gene match. This CDR3 region has 14 residues. Germline loops: CDR1 GTSNPN, CDR2 SVGIG (reference sequence). CDR3: CAWRDRALNEKLFF. As DNA, the CDR3 is TGTGCCTGGAGGGACAGGGCCCTTAATGAAAAACTGTTTTTT.

This clone was detected only once. This chain connects TRBV7-6 to TRBJ2-7; 7 nucleotides agree with TRBD1. Germline loops: CDR1 SGHVS, CDR2 FNYEAQ. The CDR3 contains 14 residues. The ends lost 1 base at V and 2 bases at J; junction bases unmatched: 2. The CDR3 loop is CASSLGQGAYEQYF. CDR3 nucleotide sequence: TGTGCCAGCAGCTTAGGACAGGGTGCCTACGAGCAGTACTTC. The full variable domain, with the rest looked up from reference TRBV7-6 and TRBJ2-7, is GAGVSQSPRYKVTKRGQDVALRCDPISGHVSLYWYRQALGQGPEFLTYFNYEAQQDKSGLPNDRFSAERPEGSISTLTIQRTEQRDSAMYRCASSLGQGAYEQYFGPGTRLTVT.

The gene calls are TRBV15 and TRBJ1-2; D is unclear. The CDR3 runs to 15 residues. V lost 1 base to trimming and J lost 8 bases, with 17 bases between them. Germline V gives CDR1 LNHNV, CDR2 YYDKDF (reference sequence). The CDR3 nucleotides read TGTGCCACCAGCAGAGTAAGTCCCACCCTGCAGGGCTACACCTTC. Translated: CATSRVSPTLQGYTF.

This chain connects TRBV9 to TRBJ2-1; a weak D match, TRBD2 (6 bases). Germline V gene data show CDR1 as SGDLS and CDR2 as YYNGEE. V gave up 6 bases and J gave up 4 bases, with 14 bases separating them. This CDR3 contains 14 residues. The CDR3 DNA is TGTGCCAGCAAGGGGAGCGGACTATACAATGAGCAGTTCTTC. Residues: CASKGSGLYNEQFF.

This clone was seen once. The chain links TRBV28 to TRBJ2-5; D is perhaps TRBD1 (6 bases). Germline values: CDR1 MDHEN, CDR2 SYDVKM. V was cut by 7 bases and J by 2 bases, with 23 bases left in between. This CDR3 comprises 17 residues. CDR3 DNA sequence: TGTGCCAGCACCACTAAGGGATCAGGGGTCCCTCAAGAGACCCAGTACTTC. Its translation: CASTTKGSGVPQETQYF.

The gene calls are TRBV5-6 and TRBJ1-2; no reliable D call. V dropped 0 bases and J dropped 8 bases, with 11 bases sitting between them. Germline CDR1 is SGHDT and CDR2 is YYEEEE. There are 13 residues in the CDR3. DNA of the CDR3: TGTGCCAGCAGCTTGGGGGCTCGGTGGGGCTACACCTTC. As protein: CASSLGARWGYTF.

V and J are TRBV9 and TRBJ2-5; 9 bases match TRBD2. The germline CDR1 and CDR2 sequences are SGDLS and YYNGEE. CDR3 size: 16 residues. J lost 2 bases, V lost 3 bases, and 8 bases had no gene match. The CDR3 sequence is CASSARGLATQETQYF. CDR3 DNA sequence: TGTGCCAGCAGCGCCCGAGGACTAGCGACACAAGAGACCCAGTACTTC.

The genes are TRBV7-2 and TRBJ1-5, with TRBD1 as a possible D gene (6 bases). The CDR3 spans 14 residues. Germline CDR1 and CDR2: SGHTA and FQGNSA. The ends were cut back, 4 bases at V and 1 base at J, with 8 bases in the middle. In DNA, the CDR3 is TGTGCCAGCAGCTCCAGGGGCAGCAATCAGCCCCAGCATTTT. The encoded protein is CASSSRGSNQPQHF.